These 14 T cell receptor beta chains were sequenced from one sample in a study of post-analysis software for immune sequencing data. Study-wide results and caveats: Several TRBV segments (TRBV5-6, TRBV5-1 and TRBV20-1 among them) occurred more frequently in patients than in controls.

What these receptors recognize is not known. The TCR beta cDNA libraries contained unique molecular identifiers. TCRdb used MiXCR to reprocess the PCR reads, holding one entry per CDR3 protein. The sample holds hundreds of thousands of distinct CDR3 sequences, less than 35% seen once. The sequenced sample was blood. The receptors were sampled from a girl between 5 and 17 years old with multiple sclerosis.

This clonotype was observed a few times. The rearrangement links TRBV10-3 to TRBJ1-4; D remains unclear. The CDR3 consists of 14 residues. Trimming took 3 bases from V and 2 from J, leaving 7 bases between them. Germline V gives CDR1 ENHRY, CDR2 SYGVKD. The CDR3 DNA reads as TGTGCCATCAGTGATGGAGGGACTAATGAAAAACTGTTTTTT. Translating gives CAISDGGTNEKLFF.

This clonotype was found many times. This chain joins TRBV7-2 and TRBJ1-6; D is uncertain. V shed 5 bases and J shed 7 bases, with 15 bases lying between them. This CDR3 has 15 amino acids. From germline, CDR1 is SGHTA and CDR2 FQGNSA. CDR3 DNA: TGTGCCAGCAGCCCACTGACGAGCGAGAATTCACCCCTCCACTTT. It codes for CASSPLTSENSPLHF.

This chain joins TRBV7-2 and TRBJ2-5; 10 bases align to TRBD2. The CDR3 sequence is 16 residues long. J gave up 4 bases and V 1 base, and 6 bases lay outside the gene matches. CDR1 and CDR2 from the germline V gene are SGHTA and FQGNSA. The CDR3 DNA is TGTGCCAGCAGCTTAGTCAGCGGGAGGGCCCGAGAGACCCAGTACTTC. It codes for CASSLVSGRARETQYF.

This chain links TRBV4-3 with TRBJ2-4, with a possible D match to TRBD2 (6 bases). Germline V gives CDR1 LGHNA, CDR2 YSLEER. CDR3 size: 16 residues. V dropped 0 bases and J dropped 4 bases, with 13 bases sitting between them. This chain's CDR3 is CASSQDEAGSKNIQYF. The CDR3 coding sequence is TGCGCCAGCAGCCAAGATGAGGCGGGGTCGAAAAACATTCAGTACTTC.

In this sample, this clonotype turned up many times. V is TRBV7-9 and J is TRBJ1-2; D gene ambiguous. The germline V gene has CDR1 SEHNR and CDR2 FQNEAQ (reference sequence). The CDR3 spans 14 residues. Trimming cost V 0 bases and J 0 bases, with 5 bases left between them. The CDR3 sequence is CASSLAEANYGYTF. CDR3 coding DNA: TGTGCCAGCAGCTTAGCCGAAGCTAACTATGGCTACACCTTC.

This clonotype came up a few times. The CDR3 loop reads CASSFHLGSSYNEQFF. The CDR3 DNA reads TGTGCCAGCAGTTTTCACCTTGGAAGCTCCTACAATGAGCAGTTCTTC. The chain combines TRBV12-3 or TRBV12-4 with TRBJ2-1; D is uncertain. Trimming stripped 3 bases from V and 0 bases from J, with 12 bases between. The CDR3 runs 16 residues.

This chain links TRBV7-6 with TRBJ2-1; 7 positions match TRBD2. The germline CDR1 and CDR2 sequences are SGHVS and FNYEAQ. V gave up 5 bases and J gave up 7 bases; unmatched junction bases: 14. The CDR3 runs 16 residues. The CDR3 DNA reads as TGTGCCAGCAGCGCCAGCGGGGTCCTACTTAGAAATGAGCAGTTCTTC. It codes for CASSASGVLLRNEQFF.

The J gene is TRBJ2-1, the V gene TRBV5-1; perhaps D is TRBD1 or TRBD2 (6 bases each). V gave up 4 bases and J gave up 0 bases, with 14 bases separating them. This CDR3 is 16 amino acids long. Germline loops: CDR1 SGHRS, CDR2 YFSETQ. The CDR3 region is CASSPGATSSYNEQFF. DNA for the CDR3: TGCGCCAGCAGCCCGGGGGCCACGAGCTCCTACAATGAGCAGTTCTTC. Filled out from reference TRBV5-1 and TRBJ2-1, the complete variable domain reads KAGVTQTPRYLIKTRGQQVTLSCSPISGHRSVSWYQQTPGQGLQFLFEYFSETQRNKGNFPGRFSGRQFSNSRSEMNVSTLELGDSALYLCASSPGATSSYNEQFFGPGTRLTVL.

V usage is TRBV7-2 and J usage is TRBJ2-7; D is unresolved. V lost 1 base and J 3 bases, leaving 13 bases between the germline ends. Germline V gives CDR1 SGHTA, CDR2 FQGNSA. The CDR3 consists of 15 residues. The DNA of the CDR3 is TGTGCCAGCAGCTTAGTAGTTGGCGGCAACTACGAGCAGTACTTC. Translated, it gives CASSLVVGGNYEQYF.

The chain combines TRBV2 with TRBJ2-1; D is perhaps TRBD1 (6 bases). This CDR3 comprises 14 residues. The germline gives CDR1 SNHLY, CDR2 FYNNEI. Trimming cost V 9 bases and J 1 base, with 13 bases left between them. CDR3 DNA: TGTGCCAGTAAGGGCAGGGGTTCCTACAATGAGCAGTTCTTC. Translation: CASKGRGSYNEQFF. Variable domain in full (rest from reference TRBV2 and TRBJ2-1): EPEVTQTPSHQVTQMGQEVILRCVPISNHLYFYWYRQILGQKVEFLVSFYNNEISEKSEIFDDQFSVERPDGSNFTLKIRSTKLEDSAMYFCASKGRGSYNEQFFGPGTRLTVL.

This clonotype has only a few counts. V is TRBV5-4 and J is TRBJ2-7; the match to TRBD2 covers 7 bases. Unmatched junction bases numbered 3, after V lost 2 bases and J lost 4 bases. CDR3 length equals 13 residues. Germline loops: CDR1 SGHNT, CDR2 YYREEE (reference sequence). The CDR3 nucleotides read TGTGCCAGCAGCTTTGGGGGGGGATACGAGCAGTACTTC. Its translation is CASSFGGGYEQYF.

This clonotype has more than one count but fewer than ten. The rearrangement uses TRBV20-1 and TRBJ2-5; D call uncertain. The CDR3 has 12 amino acids. The germline CDR1 and CDR2 sequences are DFQATT and SNEGSKA (reference sequence). Trimming took 5 bases from V and 0 from J, leaving 7 bases between them. CDR3 in DNA: TGCAGTGCTGGCAAGTACCAAGAGACCCAGTACTTC. This encodes CSAGKYQETQYF.

This clonotype was recorded many times. The chain uses TRBV12-3 or TRBV12-4 and TRBJ2-3; no reliable D call. The CDR3 loop spans 13 amino acids. V dropped 3 bases and J dropped 2 bases, with 6 bases sitting between them. The CDR3 here is CASSFGLTDTQYF. CDR3 sequence (DNA): TGTGCCAGCAGTTTCGGCCTCACAGATACGCAGTATTTT.

The V call is TRBV28, the J call TRBJ2-1, with TRBD2 matching over 10 bases. This CDR3 region has 15 residues. The germline CDR1 and CDR2 sequences are MDHEN and SYDVKM. The V segment lost 2 bases and the J segment 6 bases; nucleotides outside the gene matches: 4. The CDR3 spells CASSLGSGGANEQFF. The CDR3 nucleotides read TGTGCCAGCAGTTTAGGCAGCGGGGGGGCCAATGAGCAGTTCTTC.